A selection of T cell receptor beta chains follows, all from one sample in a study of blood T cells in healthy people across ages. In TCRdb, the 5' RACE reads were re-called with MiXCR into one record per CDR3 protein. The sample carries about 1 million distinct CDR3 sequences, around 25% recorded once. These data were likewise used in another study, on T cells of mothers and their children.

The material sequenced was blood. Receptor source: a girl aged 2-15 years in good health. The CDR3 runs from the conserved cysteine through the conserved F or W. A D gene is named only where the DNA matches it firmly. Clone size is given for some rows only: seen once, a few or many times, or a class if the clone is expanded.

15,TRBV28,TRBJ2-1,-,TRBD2,TGTGCCAGCAGTTTCCTAGCGGGAGGGCCCGGTGAGCAGTTCTTC,CASSFLAGGPGEQFF
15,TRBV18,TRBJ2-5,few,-,TGTGCCAGCTCACCCCAAGGGCATTCAGGGAAGACCCAGTACTTC,CASSPQGHSGKTQYF
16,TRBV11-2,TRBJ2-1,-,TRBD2,TGTGCCAGCAGCTCAGGCAGACTAGCGCGAATGGAAGAGCAGTTCTTC,CASSSGRLARMEEQFF
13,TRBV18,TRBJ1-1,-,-,TGTGCCAGCTCAAGCGGGTTATGGGGTGAAGCTTTCTTT,CASSSGLWGEAFF
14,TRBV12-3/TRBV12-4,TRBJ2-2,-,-,TGTGCCAGCAGGGTTAGACGGGAAACCGGGGAGCTGTTTTTT,CASRVRRETGELFF
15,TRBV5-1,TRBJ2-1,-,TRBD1,TGCGCCAGCAGCGCTGGGGACAGGGGCTACAATGAGCAGTTCTTC,CASSAGDRGYNEQFF
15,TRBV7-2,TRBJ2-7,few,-,TGTGCCAGCAGCTTATTCCCGGGCCAAACCTACGAGCAGTACTTC,CASSLFPGQTYEQYF
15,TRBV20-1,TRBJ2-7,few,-,TGCAGTGCTAGAGTAAAGACGGGGGTCCCCTACGAGCAGTACTTC,CSARVKTGVPYEQYF
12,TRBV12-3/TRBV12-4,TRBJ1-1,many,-,TGTGCCAGCAGTCGGGGGAACACTGAAGCTTTCTTT,CASSRGNTEAFF
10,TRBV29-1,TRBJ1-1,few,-,TGCAGCTCACAGAACACTGAAGCTTTCTTT,CSSQNTEAFF
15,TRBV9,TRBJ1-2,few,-,TGTGCCAGCAGCCCCCCTGGACAGTCTAACTATGGCTACACCTTC,CASSPPGQSNYGYTF
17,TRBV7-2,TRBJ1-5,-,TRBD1,TGTGCCAGCAGCTTAGCGAGTTTCGGTAGGGGGCATCAGCCCCAGCATTTT,CASSLASFGRGHQPQHF
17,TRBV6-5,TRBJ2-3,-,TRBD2,TGTGCCAGCAGTTACGAGGGCGGGGGTCACGTTAGAGATACGCAGTATTTT,CASSYEGGGHVRDTQYF
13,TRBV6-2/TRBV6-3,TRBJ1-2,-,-,TGTGCCATCCAAGGCAGGGTCGGCTATGGCTACACCTTC,CAIQGRVGYGYTF
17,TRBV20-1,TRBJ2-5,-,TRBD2,TGCAGTGCGAGGGGGTATGGTGCTAGCGGGGTAGGGGAGACCCAGTACTTC,CSARGYGASGVGETQYF
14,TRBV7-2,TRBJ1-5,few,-,TGTGCCAGCAGCCCCTACGGGGGCGGTGGGGCCCAGCATTTT,CASSPYGGGGAQHF
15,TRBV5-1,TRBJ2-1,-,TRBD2,TGCGCCAGCAGCTTGGGGGGACTAGCGAATGACCTTAAGTTCTTC,CASSLGGLANDLKFF
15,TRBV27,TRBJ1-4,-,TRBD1,TGTGCCAGCAGTTTAGGAACAGGGGGAAATGAAAAACTGTTTTTT,CASSLGTGGNEKLFF
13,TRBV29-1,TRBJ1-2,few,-,TGCAGCGTGTTGGACAGCCTCTCCTATGGCTACACCTTC,CSVLDSLSYGYTF
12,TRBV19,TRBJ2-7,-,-,TGTGCCAGTAGTATACGGGGAGGCGAGCAGTACTTC,CASSIRGGEQYF
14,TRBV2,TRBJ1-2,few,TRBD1,TGTGCCAGCAAGAGGACAGGTGTGGGGTACGGCTACACCTTC,CASKRTGVGYGYTF
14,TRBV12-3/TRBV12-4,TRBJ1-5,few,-,TGTGCCAGCAGTTTTGGTCAGGCTAATCAGCCCCAGCATTTT,CASSFGQANQPQHF
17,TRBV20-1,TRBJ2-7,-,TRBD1,TGCAGTGCCCCCGGGACAGGGGCCGGGAAGTTCCCCTACGAGCAGTACTTC,CSAPGTGAGKFPYEQYF
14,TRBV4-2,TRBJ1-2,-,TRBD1,TGTGCCAGCAGCCAAAAAGACAGGGCGAGAGGCTACACCTTC,CASSQKDRARGYTF
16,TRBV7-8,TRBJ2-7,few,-,TGTGCCAGCAGCTTACCCCCGTGGCAGCCGTCCTACGAGCAGTACTTC,CASSLPPWQPSYEQYF